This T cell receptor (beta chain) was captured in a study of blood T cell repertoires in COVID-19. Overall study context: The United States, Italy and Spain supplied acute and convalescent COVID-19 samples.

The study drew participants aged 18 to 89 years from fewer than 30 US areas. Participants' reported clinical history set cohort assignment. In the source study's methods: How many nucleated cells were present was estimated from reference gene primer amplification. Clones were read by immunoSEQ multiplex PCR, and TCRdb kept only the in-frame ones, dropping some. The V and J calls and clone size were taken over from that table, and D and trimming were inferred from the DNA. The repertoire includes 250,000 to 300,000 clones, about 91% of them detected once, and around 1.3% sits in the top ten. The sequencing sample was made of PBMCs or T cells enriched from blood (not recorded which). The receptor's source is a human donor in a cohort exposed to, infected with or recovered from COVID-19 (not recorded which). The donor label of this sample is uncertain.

The CDR3 DNA reads TGTGCCACCAGTGACCACCTAGCGGGGGGGATAGATACGCAGTATTTT. This encodes CATSDHLAGGIDTQYF. The rearrangement links TRBV24-1 to TRBJ2-3; TRBD2 matches 12 bases. The CDR3 runs 16 residues. CDR1 is KGHDR, CDR2 SFDVKD, per germline. Trimming at V came to 4 bases and at J to 5 bases, leaving 6 bases not matched to a gene.